One and the same sample provided the 29 T cell receptor beta chains below, sequenced in a study of T cell repertoires in cytomegalovirus infection. TCRdb analysed the reads with MiXCR anew, one entry per CDR3 protein. The repertoire has roughly 180,000 distinct CDR3 sequences, over 25% of them found once; the top ten carry around 29%. Sequenced material: PBMCs. Receptors originate from a human donor in good health (CMV status not recorded). Some clones in this sample may be carry-over from other donors' samples.

The chain is built from TRBV11-3 and TRBJ2-2; a weak D match, TRBD1 (5 bases). The CDR3 runs to 14 residues. Germline V gives CDR1 SGHNT, CDR2 YENEEA. V was trimmed by 10 bases and J by 2 bases, leaving 14 bases between them. The CDR3, as DNA: TGTGCCACCTCGACAGATAGAAACACCGGGGAGCTGTTTTTT. Its protein product is CATSTDRNTGELFF.

In this sample, this clonotype turned up many times. This chain joins TRBV7-6 and TRBJ2-7, with 7 bases fitting TRBD2. The germline V gene has CDR1 SGHVS and CDR2 FNYEAQ. This CDR3 region has 14 residues. V gave up 1 base and J gave up 2 bases; unmatched junction bases: 2. CDR3 amino acids: CASSLGEGTYEQYF. Here the CDR3 DNA reads TGTGCCAGCAGCTTAGGGGAGGGAACCTACGAGCAGTACTTC.

Concerning this clonotype itself: Relative to the germline gene, one junction end is altered; a read error may explain this. The chain recombines TRBV2 with TRBJ1-6; maybe TRBD1 (6 bases). CDR1 and CDR2 (germline): SNHLY, FYNNEI. The CDR3 is 16 amino acids. The DNA of the CDR3 is TGTGCCAGCAGCGTCCGACAGGCTGCCTATGATTCACCCCTCCACTTT. This sequence encodes CASSVRQAAYDSPLHF.

This clonotype showed up many times. V and J are TRBV7-8 and TRBJ1-2; 10 positions match TRBD1. Germline V gene sequence: CDR1 SGHVS, CDR2 FQNEAQ. The CDR3 consists of 16 residues. Unmatched junction bases numbered 7, after V lost 4 bases and J lost 2 bases. The CDR3 sequence is CASSSGTGVTNYGYTF. Here the CDR3 DNA reads TGTGCCAGCAGCTCTGGGACAGGGGTTACCAACTATGGCTACACCTTC.

Many counts were recorded for this clonotype. The chain combines TRBV7-2 with TRBJ1-4; D not resolved. The CDR3 contains 15 residues. V shed 2 bases and J shed 0 bases, with 7 bases lying between them. CDR1 is SGHTA, CDR2 FQGNSA, per germline. The CDR3 nucleotides read TGTGCCAGCAGCTTATGGCATGCAACTAATGAAAAACTGTTTTTT. Translation: CASSLWHATNEKLFF.

A few counts support this clonotype. The chain carries TRBV11-2 and TRBJ2-2; weak D call: TRBD2 (6 bases). V gave up 4 bases and J gave up 8 bases, with 17 bases separating them. CDR3 size: 15 residues. Germline CDR1 SGHAT, CDR2 FQNNGV. The CDR3, as DNA: TGTGCCAGCAGCTCTCCGCGCCGAAGCGGGGGGGAGCTGTTTTTT. It encodes CASSSPRRSGGELFF.

Relative to its sample, this clonotype is medium-sized (0.01 to 0.1%). V gene TRBV7-2 combines with J gene TRBJ1-2, with 11 bases fitting TRBD1. This CDR3 is built from 16 residues. The V segment lost 5 bases and the J segment 5 bases; nucleotides outside the gene matches: 10. Germline values: CDR1 SGHTA, CDR2 FQGNSA. The CDR3 region is CASSPRTGGEIYGYTF. CDR3 bases: TGTGCCAGCAGCCCGCGGACAGGGGGCGAGATATATGGCTACACCTTC. The full variable domain, completed using reference TRBV7-2 and TRBJ1-2, is GAGVSQSPSNKVTEKGKDVELRCDPISGHTALYWYRQSLGQGLEFLIYFQGNSAPDKSGLPSDRFSAERTGGSVSTLTIQRTQQEDSAVYLCASSPRTGGEIYGYTFGSGTRLTVV.

The sample holds a few counts of this clonotype. The chain joins TRBV5-1 to TRBJ1-2; D not resolved. V lost 0 bases and J 2 bases, leaving 20 bases between the germline ends. The CDR3 has 18 amino acids. Germline V gives CDR1 SGHRS, CDR2 YFSETQ. The CDR3 region has the DNA TGCGCCAGCAGCTTGGAGGGCCAACAGTGGATGGTCAACTATGGCTACACCTTC. Translated, it gives CASSLEGQQWMVNYGYTF.

This clonotype was seen at least ten times. The V gene is TRBV30, the J gene TRBJ1-2, with 8 bases lining up with TRBD1. Trimming at V came to 3 bases and at J to 8 bases, leaving 11 bases not matched to a gene. This CDR3 is built from 14 residues. The germline V gene encodes CDR1 GTSNPN and CDR2 SVGIG (reference sequence). The CDR3 bases are TGTGCCTGGAGGTTTTTCGGACAGGGTGAAGGCTACACCTTC. It codes for CAWRFFGQGEGYTF. Full variable domain (remainder filled in from reference TRBV30 and TRBJ1-2): SQTIHQWPATLVQPVGSPLSLECTVEGTSNPNLYWYRQAAGRGLQLLFYSVGIGQISSEVPQNLSASRPQDRQFILSSKKLLLSDSGFYLCAWRFFGQGEGYTFGSGTRLTVV.

The table lists this clonotype with many counts. V gene TRBV29-1 combines with J gene TRBJ2-5; TRBD1 agrees at 9 bases. The germline CDR1 and CDR2 sequences are SQVTM and ANQGSEA. This CDR3 contains 14 residues. Trimming took 6 bases from V and 4 from J; bases not matched to a gene: 9. This CDR3 is CSVARTGAGETQYF. The CDR3 coding sequence is TGCAGCGTCGCCAGGACAGGGGCGGGAGAGACCCAGTACTTC.

V and J are TRBV6-2 or TRBV6-3 and TRBJ2-3; D may be TRBD1 (6 bases). With 2 bases removed from V and 1 base from J, the gap between germline ends came to 10 bases. The CDR3 is 15 residues long. Germline-derived CDR1 and CDR2 are MNHEY and SVGEGT. The CDR3 loop reads CASSYQGWGTDTQYF. The CDR3 bases are TGTGCCAGCAGTTACCAGGGGTGGGGCACAGATACGCAGTATTTT.

This clonotype was counted a few times. The J gene is TRBJ1-2, the V gene TRBV5-1, with D hard to call. Per germline, CDR1 SGHRS and CDR2 YFSETQ. The CDR3 is 15 amino acids. Trimming pared 3 bases from V and 0 bases from J, leaving 12 bases between. The CDR3 loop reads CASSSRVDANYGYTF. The CDR3 DNA follows: TGCGCCAGCAGCTCCCGAGTAGACGCTAACTATGGCTACACCTTC.

This clonotype was seen ten or more times. The gene calls are TRBV15 and TRBJ2-1; TRBD2 might be the D (5 bases). The CDR3 sequence is 13 residues long. The germline gives CDR1 LNHNV, CDR2 YYDKDF (reference sequence). Trimming pared 0 bases from V and 9 bases from J, leaving 9 bases between. The CDR3 DNA reads as TGTGCCACCAGCAGAGATCCCGGGGTTGAGCAGTTCTTC. As protein: CATSRDPGVEQFF.

This clonotype appeared a few times. The V gene is TRBV6-1, the J gene TRBJ1-2, with no clear D. Germline V gene sequence: CDR1 MNHNS, CDR2 SASEGT. Trimming removed 1 base from V and 13 bases from J, with 13 bases in between. The CDR3 has 12 residues. The DNA of the CDR3 is TGTGCCAGCAGTGAAGTGGGCAGCGACTGCACCTTC. This translates into CASSEVGSDCTF.

The rearrangement uses TRBV14 and TRBJ2-7; D uncertain. Germline V CDR1 and CDR2: SGHDN, FVKESK. The CDR3 runs 13 residues. Deletions cut 5 bases from V and 11 bases from J, with 19 bases between. The DNA for the CDR3 is TGTGCCAGCAGCTCTCGGACGGGTCTAGTGAAGTACTTC. This translates into CASSSRTGLVKYF. The whole variable domain, filled in from reference TRBV14 and TRBJ2-7, reads EAGVTQFPSHSVIEKGQTVTLRCDPISGHDNLYWYRRVMGKEIKFLLHFVKESKQDESGMPNNRFLAERTGGTYSTLKVQPAELEDSGVYFCASSSRTGLVKYFGPGTRLTVT.

V is TRBV10-3 and J is TRBJ1-1, with TRBD1 matching 9 bases. V trimming: 11 bases; J trimming: 2 bases; junction bases outside the gene matches: 6. The germline V gene has CDR1 ENHRY and CDR2 SYGVKD. This CDR3 region has 13 residues. The DNA for the CDR3 is TGTGCCGCGAAGGGACAGGGAAACACTGAAGCTTTCTTT. It codes for CAAKGQGNTEAFF.

The rearrangement joins TRBV11-2 to TRBJ2-5; D gene unclear. Germline CDR1 SGHAT, CDR2 FQNNGV. The CDR3 totals 12 residues. Deletions cut 6 bases from V and 9 bases from J, with 14 bases between. For the CDR3, the DNA is TGTGCCAGCAGTCTTGATGAGGTGTCCCAGTACTTC. Translating gives CASSLDEVSQYF.

This clonotype was recorded at least ten times. The chain couples TRBV12-3 or TRBV12-4 to TRBJ2-6; D remains ambiguous. The V end lost 4 bases, the J end lost 2 bases, and 6 bases lay between the germline ends. The CDR3 sequence is 14 residues long. Here the CDR3 reads CASSSAPGANVLTF. CDR3 bases: TGTGCCAGCAGTTCGGCCCCTGGGGCCAACGTCCTGACTTTC.

The V and J genes are TRBV7-4 and TRBJ1-1, with TRBD1 matching over 9 bases. J gave up 5 bases and V 8 bases, and 9 bases lay outside the gene matches. Germline V lookup: CDR1 SGHVT, CDR2 SQSDAQ. The CDR3 is 14 residues long. Here the CDR3 DNA reads TGTGCCAGCGGCCGACAGGGGGACGGTACTGAAGCTTTCTTT. It translates to CASGRQGDGTEAFF. The full variable domain, with the rest looked up from reference TRBV7-4 and TRBJ1-1, is GAGVSQSPRYKVAKRGRDVALRCDSISGHVTLYWYRQTLGQGSEVLTYSQSDAQRDKSGRPSGRFSAERPERSVSTLKIQRTEQGDSAVYLCASGRQGDGTEAFFGQGTRLTVV.

This clonotype was seen ten or more times. CDR3 coding DNA: TGTGCCAGCAGCCAAATTGGGCCCGGGAAAGAGACCCAGTACTTC. This translates into CASSQIGPGKETQYF. The chain joins TRBV14 to TRBJ2-5; a possible D gene is TRBD2 (5 bases). Trimming took off 2 bases at V and 3 bases at J, with 13 bases between the two ends. The CDR3 spans 15 residues. CDR1 SGHDN and CDR2 FVKESK come from the germline V gene.

This chain connects TRBV4-2 to TRBJ2-7, with no clear D. Germline lookup yields CDR1 LGHNA and CDR2 YNFKEQ. The CDR3 has 14 amino acids. The ends were cut back, 5 bases at V and 0 bases at J, with 11 bases in the middle. The chain's CDR3 is CASSKTFSSYEQYF. CDR3 in DNA: TGTGCCAGCAGCAAGACTTTCAGCTCCTACGAGCAGTACTTC.

This clonotype was detected a few times. The chain is built from TRBV6-2 or TRBV6-3 and TRBJ2-3, with 9 bases matching TRBD2. Losses at the gene ends were 0 bases for V and 4 bases for J; bases not matched to a gene: 2. Germline V gives CDR1 MNHEY, CDR2 SVGEGT. The CDR3 spans 15 residues. In nucleotides, the CDR3 is TGTGCCAGCAGTTACTCGGCTAGCGGGGCAGATACGCAGTATTTT. As protein: CASSYSASGADTQYF.

V gene TRBV12-3 or TRBV12-4 combines with J gene TRBJ1-2; D ambiguous. Trimming shortened V by 7 bases and J by 4 bases, and 16 bases separated the two germline ends. This CDR3 is built from 14 residues. CDR3 protein: CASTIEDRTYGYTF. CDR3 bases: TGTGCCAGCACCATTGAGGACCGGACCTATGGCTACACCTTC.

The V gene is TRBV20-1, the J gene TRBJ1-1; D call uncertain. Germline V lookup: CDR1 DFQATT, CDR2 SNEGSKA (reference sequence). The V gene lost 6 bases and the J gene lost 3 bases, with 14 bases spanning the gap. The CDR3 is made up of 13 amino acids. The CDR3 DNA is TGCAGTGCCCCCAGCGCGGCGGACACTGAAGCTTTCTTT. Protein sequence: CSAPSAADTEAFF.

The rearrangement uses TRBV24-1 and TRBJ2-7; 7 bases align to TRBD1. The V gene end was trimmed by 9 bases and the J gene end by 5 bases; junction bases not matched to a gene: 6. CDR3 length equals 12 residues. The germline gives CDR1 KGHDR, CDR2 SFDVKD. CDR3 sequence reads: CATCPDRNEQYF. CDR3 nucleotide sequence: TGTGCCACCTGCCCGGACAGGAACGAGCAGTACTTC.

This rearrangement joins TRBV7-2 to TRBJ2-5; D is ambiguous. Trimming left V 2 bases short and J 5 bases short, with 15 bases between. Germline V gene sequence: CDR1 SGHTA, CDR2 FQGNSA. CDR3 length equals 15 residues. The CDR3 is CASSLCTSTGETQYF. The CDR3 bases are TGTGCCAGCAGCTTATGTACAAGTACGGGTGAGACCCAGTACTTC.

The chain recombines TRBV5-6 with TRBJ1-1; D is unclear. The length of the CDR3 is 15 residues. Germline V gene lookup returns CDR1 SGHDT and CDR2 YYEEEE. Trimming pared 0 bases from V and 8 bases from J, leaving 17 bases between. This chain's CDR3 is CASSLDGLPAPEAFF. The CDR3 DNA reads as TGTGCCAGCAGCTTGGATGGACTGCCCGCGCCCGAAGCTTTCTTT.

This clonotype was detected ten times or more. V is TRBV7-2 and J is TRBJ1-2; TRBD1 matches 9 bases. CDR1 is SGHTA, CDR2 FQGNSA, per germline. V lost 5 bases, J lost 3 bases, and 10 bases stayed unmatched. CDR3 length: 16 amino acids. The DNA for the CDR3 is TGTGCCAGCAGCGGTAGCGAACGGACAGGGGACTATGGCTACACCTTC. Protein: CASSGSERTGDYGYTF.

This clonotype was picked up a small number of times. V and J are TRBV19 and TRBJ2-7; no firm D call. CDR3 size: 14 residues. The germline gives CDR1 LNHDA, CDR2 SQIVND (reference sequence). Trimming pared 3 bases from V and 5 bases from J, leaving 14 bases between. The DNA for the CDR3 is TGTGCCAGTAGTATTCAGGATCAGAGCGACGAGCAGTACTTC. It encodes CASSIQDQSDEQYF.